This T cell receptor (beta chain) derives from a study of OX40 agonist ivuxolimab in advanced cancers. Losses at the gene ends were 7 bases for V and 3 bases for J; bases not matched to a gene: 6. This CDR3 is 14 amino acids long. The V gene's germline CDR1 is MNHEY and CDR2 SMNVEV (reference sequence). At cycle 4 day 1, cycle 7 day 1, and baseline, blood was sampled. Assay: immunoSEQ multiplex PCR; the TCRdb copy retains only in-frame clones and omits some. The sample lists 55,000 to 75,000 clones, over 80% seen once, with almost 6% in the top ten. The sample in question was CD4+ or CD8+ T cells sorted from blood, obtained in a trial of the OX40 agonist ivuxolimab. This clonotype originated in an adult with an advanced solid tumor such as melanoma, head and neck, liver or kidney cancer. The rearrangement links TRBV27 to TRBJ2-7; 10 bases agree with TRBD2. The CDR3 nucleotides read TGTGCCAGCAAATTGACTAGCGGGTTCTACGAGCAGTACTTC. It translates to CASKLTSGFYEQYF.